Sequencing of this TCR beta chain was carried out in a study of T cell changes during pregnancy in multiple sclerosis. Assay used: immunoSEQ multiplex PCR; TCRdb lists only in-frame clones, some missing. The data hold tens of thousands of clones, with about 94% observed a single time. The germline CDR1 and CDR2 sequences are MNHEY and SMNVEV (reference sequence). Trimming removed 5 bases from V and 7 bases from J, with 18 bases in between. The CDR3 has 14 amino acids. The sequence was obtained from a female donor with multiple sclerosis, enrolled in a pregnancy study. Sequenced material: CD8+ T cells from peripheral blood mononuclear cells, taken in the first trimester of pregnancy. This chain uses TRBV27 with TRBJ2-7; D perhaps matches TRBD1 (5 bases). CDR3 sequence reads: CASSPHIGKGEQYF. CDR3 bases: TGTGCCAGCAGTCCACATATAGGCAAGGGGGAGCAGTACTTC.